Below, 7 T cell receptor beta chains from the same sample are listed, as sequenced in a study of early T cells in non-severe SARS-CoV-2 infection. TCRdb re-derived calls from the 5' RACE reads in MiXCR, one entry per CDR3 protein. Altogether some 30,000 distinct CDR3 sequences are present, around 6% being singletons, with the ten largest covering under 15%. Sequenced sample: whole blood. The receptors originated from an adult who was a healthcare worker with PCR-confirmed SARS-CoV-2 infection or an uninfected control (not recorded which).

V and J are TRBV6-4 and TRBJ2-2, with TRBD2 identical over 9 bases. CDR1 MRHNA and CDR2 SNTAGT come from the germline V gene. With 10 bases clipped from V and 6 bases from J, the junction kept 6 bases outside the gene matches. The CDR3 covers 13 residues. CDR3 sequence reads: CATAPSGAGELFF. In nucleotides, the CDR3 is TGTGCCACCGCCCCTAGCGGGGCCGGGGAGCTGTTTTTT.

This clonotype appeared a few times. This CDR3 reads CASSVKLPNTGELFF. Here the CDR3 DNA reads TGTGCCAGCAGTGTTAAGTTGCCGAACACCGGGGAGCTGTTTTTT. The chain is built from TRBV2 and TRBJ2-2; unclear D gene. Trimming removed 4 bases at V and 0 bases at J, with 9 bases between. There are 15 residues in the CDR3. Germline values: CDR1 SNHLY, CDR2 FYNNEI.

This clonotype was seen repeatedly, ten times or more. The V gene is TRBV6-6, the J gene TRBJ2-3, with 9 bases aligning to TRBD1. V lost 4 bases, J lost 6 bases, and 8 bases stayed unmatched. This CDR3 is 15 amino acids long. Germline V CDR1 and CDR2: MNHNY, SVGAGI (reference sequence). The CDR3 region has the DNA TGTGCCAGCAGTTCCGGGACAGGGTCACTTGATACGCAGTATTTT. Translating gives CASSSGTGSLDTQYF.

This clonotype was found a few times. The rearrangement uses TRBV7-3 and TRBJ2-5; no firm D call. CDR3 size: 15 residues. CDR1 and CDR2 from the germline V gene are SGHTA and FQGTGA. V shed 5 bases and J shed 7 bases, with 20 bases lying between them. CDR3 coding DNA: TGTGCCAGCAGCCCCCATTCGAGACCCGACGGGACCCAGTACTTC. It codes for CASSPHSRPDGTQYF.

This clonotype was detected ten times or more. This sequence joins TRBV30 and TRBJ1-3; D is ambiguous. Per germline, CDR1 GTSNPN and CDR2 SVGIG (reference sequence). This CDR3 region has 15 residues. V was cut by 1 base and J by 0 bases, with 10 bases left in between. The CDR3 protein is CAWSDNARSGNTIYF. CDR3 coding DNA: TGTGCCTGGAGTGATAATGCCCGCTCTGGAAACACCATATATTTT.

This clonotype was observed a handful of times. This chain uses TRBV29-1 with TRBJ2-5; maybe TRBD2 (5 bases). Trimming stripped 4 bases from V and 1 base from J, with 7 bases between. Germline loops: CDR1 SQVTM, CDR2 ANQGSEA. There are 12 residues in the CDR3. The CDR3 reads CSVGGSQETQYF. CDR3 nucleotide sequence: TGCAGCGTTGGAGGGAGCCAAGAGACCCAGTACTTC.

This clonotype was counted many times. The CDR3 DNA reads as TGTGCCAGCACCTCCCCCGGGCAGGGGACACCTAGCACAGATACGCAGTATTTT. Its protein product is CASTSPGQGTPSTDTQYF. This rearrangement joins TRBV28 to TRBJ2-3; D may be TRBD1 (6 bases). The germline V gene encodes CDR1 MDHEN and CDR2 SYDVKM. Trimming stripped 7 bases from V and 0 bases from J, with 23 bases between. The CDR3 consists of 18 residues.